This TCR beta chain was recovered during a study of T cell responses to AZD1222 COVID-19 vaccine. The data were produced by immunoSEQ multiplex PCR, yet TCRdb's version contains in-frame clones alone and is incomplete. The data hold about 110,000 clones, with 70% to 90% observed a single time. CDR3 length: 16 residues. Germline CDR1 and CDR2: SNHLY and FYNNEI. The trim removed 4 bases at V and 6 bases at J, leaving 14 bases unmatched. The chain couples TRBV2 to TRBJ2-7, with 8 positions matching TRBD1. Sequences were derived from peripheral blood, sampled on day 0 of AZD1222 vaccination. This receptor was identified in an adult in good health. CDR3 sequence reads: CASSVGLAGGFVEQYF. CDR3 bases: TGTGCCAGCAGTGTGGGGTTGGCAGGGGGCTTTGTCGAGCAGTACTTC.